The sequence of this TCR beta chain was determined in a study of cytomegalovirus exposure and HLA in healthy donors. Germline assignment: CDR1 SGDLS and CDR2 YYNGEE. Trimming pared 0 bases from V and 5 bases from J, leaving 12 bases between. This CDR3 comprises 14 residues. Vbeta (60) and Jbeta (13) primers were used in the PCR. The data were produced by immunoSEQ multiplex PCR, yet TCRdb's version contains in-frame clones alone and is incomplete. The repertoire holds approximately 140,000 clones, with under 80% as singletons. The sequenced sample was PBMCs. The TCR was taken from a woman aged 50 to 60 in good health and CMV-seropositive. The chain employs TRBV9 and TRBJ2-7, with D tentatively TRBD2 (5 bases). CDR3 nucleotide sequence: TGTGCCAGCAGCGTAGATGGGGTGAGGGACGAGCAGTACTTC. Translation: CASSVDGVRDEQYF.